One sample yielded the 19 T cell receptor beta chains listed below, sequenced in a study of blood T cell repertoires in COVID-19. Repertoires were generated with immunoSEQ multiplex PCR, while TCRdb's copy carries only in-frame clones and drops some. The sample has 200,000 to 250,000 clones, about 91% seen once. Sequenced material: PBMCs or T cells enriched from blood (not recorded which). The receptors were sampled from a young man with acute COVID-19.

J is TRBJ1-2 and V is TRBV28; TRBD1 matches at 7 bases. Germline V gives CDR1 MDHEN, CDR2 SYDVKM. The CDR3 contains 14 residues. V lost 8 bases to trimming and J lost 4 bases; unmatched junction nucleotides: 10. As DNA, the CDR3 is TGTGCCAGCCGGGAGGGGGCTGGGGCCTATGGCTACACCTTC. Translation: CASREGAGAYGYTF.

The J gene is TRBJ2-5, the V gene TRBV6-2 or TRBV6-3; D ambiguous. The V gene's germline CDR1 is MNHEY and CDR2 SVGEGT. The CDR3 length is 14 residues. V dropped 0 bases and J dropped 4 bases, with 9 bases sitting between them. CDR3 DNA: TGTGCCAGCAGTTACTCGACTCCCTCAGAGACCCAGTACTTC. As protein: CASSYSTPSETQYF.

This rearrangement joins TRBV3-1 (or the pseudogene TRBV3-2) to TRBJ2-2, with D hard to call. The CDR3 covers 16 residues. The germline V and J ends were trimmed by 0 bases and 7 bases, with 15 bases remaining between them. Per germline, CDR1 LGHDT and CDR2 YNNKEL (reference sequence). The CDR3 reads CASSQDLNRGFGELFF. The CDR3 coding sequence is TGTGCCAGCAGCCAAGATCTAAACCGAGGCTTCGGGGAGCTGTTTTTT.

The CDR3 region has the DNA TGTGCCAGCAGCTTAGGGGACAGTCAGTACTTC. Amino acids: CASSLGDSQYF. The rearrangement links TRBV7-2 to TRBJ2-5, with 7 positions matching TRBD1. Germline V gene sequence: CDR1 SGHTA, CDR2 FQGNSA. CDR3 length equals 11 residues. The V and J ends lost 1 base and 11 bases, in that order; junction bases with no gene match: 1.

The V call is TRBV4-3, the J call TRBJ2-5; possibly TRBD2 for D (5 bases). This CDR3 region has 14 residues. Germline CDR1 is LGHNA and CDR2 is YSLEER. Trimming removed 0 bases from V and 7 bases from J, with 12 bases in between. The CDR3 loop is CASSQEVREGTQYF. The CDR3 region has the DNA TGCGCCAGCAGCCAAGAGGTCCGGGAAGGGACCCAGTACTTC.

A note on this clone: A clone one base away is much larger, so this may be a read error. The rearrangement links TRBV6-1 to TRBJ2-6; no reliable D call. Germline V gene sequence: CDR1 MNHNS, CDR2 SASEGT. This CDR3 is built from 15 residues. CDR3 DNA: TGTGCCGGCAGTGAAGCACACTCTGGGGCCAACGTCCTGACTTTC. The encoded protein is CAGSEAHSGANVLTF.

The chain recombines TRBV9 with TRBJ1-2; TRBD1 agrees at 7 bases. The CDR3 has 15 amino acids. V shed 3 bases, J shed 7 bases, and the junction held 12 bases outside the gene matches. The V gene's germline CDR1 is SGDLS and CDR2 YYNGEE. Here the CDR3 reads CASSDNRDSPFGYTF. The CDR3 DNA is TGTGCCAGCAGCGACAACCGGGACAGTCCGTTTGGCTACACCTTC.

V and J are TRBV11-3 and TRBJ2-5; D might be TRBD2 (5 bases). The CDR3 has 17 residues. Germline-derived CDR1 and CDR2 are SGHNT and YENEEA. V lost 0 bases, J lost 0 bases, and 14 bases lay in between. CDR3 protein: CASSLDRIGENQETQYF. CDR3 bases: TGTGCCAGCAGCTTAGATAGGATCGGGGAAAACCAAGAGACCCAGTACTTC.

This chain joins TRBV14 and TRBJ2-3; D possibly corresponds to TRBD2 (5 bases). V shed 6 bases and J shed 4 bases, with 11 bases lying between them. There are 13 residues in the CDR3. The germline V gene has CDR1 SGHDN and CDR2 FVKESK. CDR3 in amino acids: CASSPMRADTQYF. The CDR3 DNA reads TGTGCCAGCAGTCCTATGAGGGCAGATACGCAGTATTTT.

The chain recombines TRBV28 with TRBJ2-1; 9 nucleotides line up with TRBD1. The CDR3 contains 20 residues. The germline gives CDR1 MDHEN, CDR2 SYDVKM. Trimming removed 7 bases from V and 0 bases from J; junction bases left unmatched: 19. CDR3 nucleotide sequence: TGTGCCAGCATAAAAACCCCGCCCGGGGACAGGGTTTACTCCTACAATGAGCAGTTCTTC. It yields the protein CASIKTPPGDRVYSYNEQFF.

This chain joins TRBV27 and TRBJ2-7, with 8 bases lining up with TRBD2. The J segment lost 5 bases and the V segment lost 7 bases, leaving 13 bases of the junction unmatched. The CDR3 loop spans 15 amino acids. From germline, CDR1 is MNHEY and CDR2 SMNVEV (reference sequence). The CDR3 spells CASMGLAGSRNEQYF. CDR3 coding DNA: TGTGCCAGCATGGGGCTAGCGGGTAGCCGGAACGAGCAGTACTTC.

The chain recombines TRBV30 with TRBJ2-5; no clear D gene. The V and J ends lost 4 bases and 1 base respectively, with 10 bases between them. From germline, CDR1 is GTSNPN and CDR2 SVGIG (reference sequence). The CDR3 contains 13 residues. The CDR3 DNA reads as TGTGCCTGGACGGCGGTAACCCAAGAGACCCAGTACTTC. Protein: CAWTAVTQETQYF.

The gene calls are TRBV9 and TRBJ2-7; TRBD2 agrees at 9 bases. CDR3 size: 15 residues. The germline CDR1 and CDR2 sequences are SGDLS and YYNGEE. Germline trimming cut 0 bases from V and 0 bases from J; bases unmatched to any gene: 1. The CDR3, as DNA: TGTGCCAGCAGCGTAGGAGCGGGAGGCTCCTACGAGCAGTACTTC. Its translation: CASSVGAGGSYEQYF.

The chain recombines TRBV7-9 with TRBJ2-1, with D unresolved. CDR1 is SEHNR, CDR2 FQNEAQ, per germline (reference sequence). V lost 2 bases and J 0 bases, leaving 8 bases between the germline ends. The CDR3 runs 15 residues. The CDR3 protein is CASSLITGSYNEQFF. The CDR3 nucleotides are TGTGCCAGCAGCTTAATTACCGGCTCCTACAATGAGCAGTTCTTC.

The rearrangement links TRBV19 to TRBJ1-5; D perhaps matches TRBD1 (5 bases). V lost 3 bases and J 1 base, leaving 10 bases between the germline ends. Germline assignment: CDR1 LNHDA and CDR2 SQIVND (reference sequence). The CDR3 totals 15 residues. The CDR3 loop reads CASSMGLTSNQPQHF. CDR3 sequence (DNA): TGTGCCAGTAGTATGGGACTGACGAGCAATCAGCCCCAGCATTTT.

The V gene is TRBV28, the J gene TRBJ2-7; possibly TRBD1 for D (6 bases). The germline CDR1 and CDR2 sequences are MDHEN and SYDVKM. The CDR3 consists of 15 residues. The germline V and J ends were trimmed by 5 bases and 3 bases, with 17 bases remaining between them. The CDR3 here is CASSLNRAPFYEQYF. CDR3 nucleotides: TGTGCCAGCAGTCTTAACAGGGCACCTTTCTACGAGCAGTACTTC. The full variable domain, its missing parts supplied by reference TRBV28 and TRBJ2-7, is DVKVTQSSRYLVKRTGEKVFLECVQDMDHENMFWYRQDPGLGLRLIYFSYDVKMKEKGDIPEGYSVSREKKERFSLILESASTNQTSMYLCASSLNRAPFYEQYFGPGTRLTVT.

The chain couples TRBV5-4 to TRBJ2-7; the D gene is possibly TRBD2 (5 bases). The CDR3 contains 14 residues. V was clipped by 0 bases and J by 0 bases, with 7 bases between them. Germline V gene sequence: CDR1 SGHNT, CDR2 YYREEE (reference sequence). In DNA, the CDR3 is TGTGCCAGCAGCTTGGAGCGGCCCTCCTACGAGCAGTACTTC. This gives the protein CASSLERPSYEQYF.

The chain couples TRBV27 to TRBJ1-6; tentative D call: TRBD1 (6 bases). Looked up from germline, CDR1 is MNHEY and CDR2 is SMNVEV (reference sequence). Between the trimmed V and J ends, which lost 6 bases and 5 bases, there was a span of 14 bases. The CDR3 runs to 15 residues. CDR3 in DNA: TGTGCCAGCAGGCTAACAGGGTCCGATAATTCACCCCTCCACTTT. Its protein is CASRLTGSDNSPLHF.

This clone was counted once. CDR3 sequence (DNA): TGTGCCATCAGTGAGTTGGGGGGGGAGTACAATGAGCAGTTCTTC. Protein sequence: CAISELGGEYNEQFF. V gene TRBV10-3 combines with J gene TRBJ2-1; 7 bases are a match to TRBD2. Losses at the gene ends were 1 base for V and 4 bases for J; bases not matched to a gene: 4. Germline V gene data show CDR1 as ENHRY and CDR2 as SYGVKD. The CDR3 consists of 15 residues.